The rows below give T cell receptor beta chains drawn from one sample of a study of T cell clones after liver transplantation. For these receptors, no antigen is known. Clones were read by immunoSEQ multiplex PCR, and TCRdb kept only the in-frame ones, dropping some. The table shows 5,000 to 6,500 clones, with around 30% occurring only once. Sequencing was done on a sample of CD4+ T cells from cultured PBMCs. These receptors all stem from a human patient who received a liver transplant. Some T cells may be graft donor cells. The CDR3 runs from the conserved cysteine through the conserved F or W. The order of the fields is V gene, D gene, clone size, J gene, CDR3 DNA, CDR3 protein. D genes are given only for firm matches. The size field is filled for only some rows; it gives once, few, many or a size class.

>TRBV30|TRBD1|once|TRBJ2-7
TGTGCCTGGAATCGGGACAGACCCTACGAGCAGTACTTC
CAWNRDRPYEQYF
>TRBV9|TRBD1|.|TRBJ1-4
TGTGCCAGCAGCTATTCGACAGGGGTTAATGAAAAACTGTTTTTT
CASSYSTGVNEKLFF
>TRBV18|.|large|TRBJ1-3
TGTGCCAGCTCACAAAGACCCGGGGCCTCTGGAAACACCATATATTTT
CASSQRPGASGNTIYF
>TRBV18|TRBD1|few|TRBJ2-2
TGTGCCAGCTCACTGGACAGGGGAAGGGCAAACACCGGGGAGCTGTTTTTT
CASSLDRGRANTGELFF
>TRBV19|TRBD2|.|TRBJ2-3
TGTGCCAGCCACGGGACTAGCGGGAGAACAGATACGCAGTATTTT
CASHGTSGRTDTQYF
>TRBV6-1|TRBD1|few|TRBJ1-5
TGTGCCAGCAGCCCCCTGACAGGGACCAATCAGCCCCAGCATTTT
CASSPLTGTNQPQHF
>TRBV28|TRBD1|medium-sized|TRBJ2-7
TGTGCCAGCAGCTCGTCCGGGACAGGCAGGACCGAGCAGTACTTC
CASSSSGTGRTEQYF
>TRBV19|TRBD1|.|TRBJ2-2
TGTGCCAGTAGTACCCAGGGGGAGGGGGAGCTGTTTTTT
CASSTQGEGELFF
>TRBV30|.|medium-sized|TRBJ1-2
TGTGCCTGGGGGGGTTTTGGTCCCGGGACGTATGGCTACACCTTC
CAWGGFGPGTYGYTF
>TRBV7-2|.|.|TRBJ1-4
TGTGCCAGCAGCTTAGAAGGGCGGACTAATGAAAAACTGTTTTTT
CASSLEGRTNEKLFF
>TRBV7-8|.|few|TRBJ1-2
TGTGCCAGCAGCTTAGACTCGGGGGGAAACTATGGCTACACCTTC
CASSLDSGGNYGYTF
>TRBV27|.|.|TRBJ2-7
TGTGCCAGCAGACCCCTCCGGGACGCTAGCTCCTACGAGCAGTACTTC
CASRPLRDASSYEQYF
>TRBV5-1|.|.|TRBJ1-3
TGCGCCAGCAGCCCCGGGGCAGGGACTGGAAACACCATATATTTT
CASSPGAGTGNTIYF
>TRBV2|.|medium-sized|TRBJ1-4
TGTGCCAGCAGTTTCGGGGGCGCAACTAATGAAAAACTGTTTTTT
CASSFGGATNEKLFF
>TRBV6-5|.|few|TRBJ2-1
TGTGCCAGCAGTTACTCCGCGGTCTACAATGAGCAGTTCTTC
CASSYSAVYNEQFF
>TRBV7-5|.|.|TRBJ2-7
TGTGCCAGCAGCTCCTGGGGTAAGAGGTCCTACGAGCAGTACTTC
CASSSWGKRSYEQYF
>TRBV11-2|.|.|TRBJ2-7
TGTGCCAGCAGAGGACGTACCTACGAGCAGTACTTC
CASRGRTYEQYF
>TRBV2|TRBD1|large|TRBJ1-2
TGTGCCAGCAGTGGGACAGGGGATGGCTACACCTTC
CASSGTGDGYTF
>TRBV27|TRBD1|few|TRBJ1-5
TGTGCCAGCAGTACAAGACCTCCGGGACAGGGCTCGGGCAATCAGCCCCAGCATTTT
CASSTRPPGQGSGNQPQHF
>TRBV5-1|.|.|TRBJ2-3
TGCGCCAGCAGCTTGGCTACAGATACGCAGTATTTT
CASSLATDTQYF
>TRBV14|.|few|TRBJ1-3
TGTGCCAGCAGCCAAGTGTTCCGGGGCGGAAACACCATATATTTT
CASSQVFRGGNTIYF
>TRBV7-9|.|large|TRBJ1-3
TGTGCCAGCAGCCGATCGGACACCAGAAACACCATATATTTT
CASSRSDTRNTIYF
>TRBV18|.|.|TRBJ1-1
TGTGCCAGCTCACCATGGGACACCACTGAAGCTTTCTTT
CASSPWDTTEAFF
>TRBV30|.|medium-sized|TRBJ2-5
TGTGCCTGGAGTCTTGGAGAGACCCAGTACTTC
CAWSLGETQYF
>TRBV2|.|.|TRBJ1-5
TGTGCCAGCAGTGAGTCGGCGGGGGATCAGCCCCAGCATTTT
CASSESAGDQPQHF
>TRBV20-1|.|.|TRBJ1-1
TGCAGTGCTAGGGGGAACACTGAAGCTTTCTTT
CSARGNTEAFF
>TRBV27|.|.|TRBJ1-3
TGTGCCAGCAAAGACAGCCTCTCTGGAAACACCATATATTTT
CASKDSLSGNTIYF
>TRBV7-4|TRBD2|few|TRBJ2-7
TGTGCCAGCAGCTCCGGACTAGCGGACGAGCAGTACTTC
CASSSGLADEQYF
>TRBV28|TRBD1|medium-sized|TRBJ1-1
TGTGCCAGCGATTCAGGGGGCGCAGGGAACACTGAAGCTTTCTTT
CASDSGGAGNTEAFF
>TRBV11-1|.|few|TRBJ2-5
TGTGCCAGCAGCTTAATCTCAGGGTTTGGAGAGACCCAGTACTTC
CASSLISGFGETQYF
>TRBV5-4|.|medium-sized|TRBJ2-7
TGTGCCAGCAGCTTGGAGGTCTCCTACGAGCAGTACTTC
CASSLEVSYEQYF
>TRBV5-1|.|few|TRBJ2-3
TGCGCCAGCAGCGGGACCTGGAACACAGATACGCAGTATTTT
CASSGTWNTDTQYF
>TRBV19|.|medium-sized|TRBJ1-5
TGTGCCAGTAGTATTCTCGCGGGGGGTGGTCAGCCCCAGCATTTT
CASSILAGGGQPQHF
>TRBV7-3|.|few|TRBJ2-1
TGTGCCAGCAGCCTTCCGGGACCCCTTGGGAATGAGCAGTTCTTC
CASSLPGPLGNEQFF